This T cell receptor beta chain originates from a study of regulatory T cells in long-lasting Graves disease. The wider study: Antithyroid drug exposure in newly diagnosed Graves' patients had lasted under 3 months. Study-wide results and caveats: Between persistent patients, fewer than 3,500 public clonotypes were shared, exceeding the roughly 940 shared between new patients. A limited number of samples was an acknowledged limitation.

Details on this clonotype: The antigen remains undetermined.

The CDR3 covers 18 residues. Germline V gene lookup returns CDR1 SEHNR and CDR2 FQNEAQ (reference sequence). The V and J ends lost 1 base and 2 bases respectively, with 18 bases between them. Time point meaning: newly diagnosed GD, antithyroid drugs for less than 3 months. Making the TCR library involved RNA that had been extracted from PBMCs. Libraries of TCR beta came from iRepertoire HTBI primers plus Arm-PCR of CDR3 regions. In the original processing: Samples revealed 62 TRBV and about 15 TRBJ segments. TCRdb re-called the multiplex PCR reads with MiXCR, one entry per CDR3 protein. The V and J calls were not made by the authors but by TCRdb's processing. The table records roughly 560,000 distinct CDR3 sequences, more than 15% of them present only once. The data also belong to a second study, concerning T cells in Graves' hyperthyroidism and ophthalmopathy.

This receptor was identified in a middle-aged woman with Graves disease. The sample here was peripheral blood mononuclear cells (PBMCs), taken at new diagnosis, from a patient treated with antithyroid drugs. V gene TRBV7-9 combines with J gene TRBJ1-5, with a weak D call TRBD1 (5 bases). CDR3 coding DNA: TGTGCCAGCAGCTTAGAGAGGGTGGGGCGGAAGGGCAATCAGCCCCAGCATTTT. It yields the protein CASSLERVGRKGNQPQHF.